The TCR beta chain under discussion was sequenced for a study of identical twins. This clonotype was detected only a few times. Its cognate antigen is unknown. CDR1 is ENHRY, CDR2 SYGVKD, per germline. V was trimmed by 3 bases and J by 2 bases, leaving 10 bases between them. The CDR3 contains 14 residues. Study-wide results and caveats: Monozygotic twin pairs showed more out-of-frame TCR alpha sharing than models estimated.

TCRdb analysed the 5' RACE reads with MiXCR anew, one entry per CDR3 protein. The sample yields approximately 550,000 distinct CDR3 sequences, around 24% seen once. A further study also used this sample, focusing on yellow fever vaccine responses in identical twins.

This TCR was recovered from a woman younger than 30 in good health. Sequenced sample: CD4+ T cells sorted from blood. The rearrangement joins TRBV10-3 to TRBJ1-2; D is unresolved. CDR3 in DNA: TGTGCCATCAGTGAAGACGGAGCAAACTATGGCTACACCTTC. This sequence encodes CAISEDGANYGYTF.